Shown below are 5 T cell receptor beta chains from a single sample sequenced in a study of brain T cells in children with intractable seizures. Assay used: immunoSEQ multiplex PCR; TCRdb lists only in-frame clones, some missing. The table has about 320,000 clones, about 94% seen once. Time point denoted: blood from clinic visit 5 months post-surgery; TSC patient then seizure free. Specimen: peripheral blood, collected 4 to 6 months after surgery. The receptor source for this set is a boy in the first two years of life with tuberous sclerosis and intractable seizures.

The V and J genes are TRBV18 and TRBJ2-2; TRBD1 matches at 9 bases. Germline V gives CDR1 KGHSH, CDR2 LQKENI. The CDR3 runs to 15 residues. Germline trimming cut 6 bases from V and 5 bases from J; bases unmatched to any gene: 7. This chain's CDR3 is CASSLGTGRTGELFF. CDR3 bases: TGTGCCAGCTCGTTGGGGACAGGGCGGACCGGGGAGCTGTTTTTT.

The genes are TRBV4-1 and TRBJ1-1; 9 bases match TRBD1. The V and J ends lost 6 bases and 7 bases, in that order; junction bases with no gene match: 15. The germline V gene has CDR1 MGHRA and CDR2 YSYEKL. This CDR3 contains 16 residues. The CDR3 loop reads CASRLYAGTGRNEAFF. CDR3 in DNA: TGCGCCAGCAGACTATACGCCGGGACAGGGAGGAATGAAGCTTTCTTT.

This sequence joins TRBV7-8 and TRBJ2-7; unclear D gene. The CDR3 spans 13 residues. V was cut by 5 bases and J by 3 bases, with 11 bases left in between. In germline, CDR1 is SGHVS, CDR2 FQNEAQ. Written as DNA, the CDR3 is TGTGCCAGCAGCCCGGTCGATTACTACGAGCAGTACTTC. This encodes CASSPVDYYEQYF.

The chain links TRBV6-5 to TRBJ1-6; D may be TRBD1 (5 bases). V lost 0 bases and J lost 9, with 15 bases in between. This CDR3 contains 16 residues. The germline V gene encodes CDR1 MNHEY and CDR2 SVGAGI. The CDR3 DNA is TGTGCCAGCAGTTACTCGGGACGGTCCTTGGGTTCACCCCTCCACTTT. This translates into CASSYSGRSLGSPLHF.

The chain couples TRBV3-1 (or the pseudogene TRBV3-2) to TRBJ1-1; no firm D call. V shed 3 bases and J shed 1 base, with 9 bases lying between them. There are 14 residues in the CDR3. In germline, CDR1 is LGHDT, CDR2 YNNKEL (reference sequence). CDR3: CASSQMLGNTEAFF. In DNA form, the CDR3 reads TGTGCCAGCAGCCAGATGTTAGGGAACACTGAAGCTTTCTTT.